Each of the 9 T cell receptor beta chains below was sequenced from the same sample in a study of blood T cells in healthy people across ages. A sample-barcoded 5' primer and a J-beta primer mix were used in a second PCR of roughly 7 to 11 cycles. Each CDR3 protein is one row after TCRdb ran MiXCR on the 5' RACE reads. Here the sample spans roughly 1 million distinct CDR3 sequences, around 25% being singletons. The same data also contributed to another study, on T cells of mothers and their children.

The specimen was blood. All receptors come from a girl aged 2-10 years in good health.

This chain connects TRBV10-3 to TRBJ2-5, with 10 bases matching TRBD2. The germline V gene encodes CDR1 ENHRY and CDR2 SYGVKD. This CDR3 spans 18 amino acids. Trimming removed 3 bases from V and 3 bases from J; junction bases left unmatched: 13. The DNA for the CDR3 is TGTGCCATCAGTGAATGGGAGAGACTAGCGGGTACGAAAGAGACCCAGTACTTC. Its protein is CAISEWERLAGTKETQYF.

V and J are TRBV4-1 and TRBJ1-4; D may be TRBD1 (6 bases). Trimming took 8 bases from V and 5 from J, leaving 18 bases between them. This CDR3 spans 15 amino acids. Germline assignment: CDR1 MGHRA and CDR2 YSYEKL. CDR3 protein: CASGGTGTLNEKLFF. The CDR3 DNA reads as TGCGCCAGCGGCGGTACCGGGACACTGAATGAAAAACTGTTTTTT.

The gene calls are TRBV7-3 and TRBJ2-7, with D possibly matching TRBD2 (5 bases). V lost 0 bases to trimming and J lost 7 bases, with 10 bases between them. Looked up from germline, CDR1 is SGHTA and CDR2 is FQGTGA. The CDR3 spans 13 residues. CDR3 protein: CASSLTTTGEQYF. CDR3 coding DNA: TGTGCCAGCAGCTTAACAACAACGGGAGAGCAGTACTTC.

The CDR3 protein is CASSHRTGVYNEQFF. The CDR3 DNA reads as TGTGCCAGCAGCCACCGGACAGGGGTCTACAATGAGCAGTTCTTC. This chain connects TRBV14 to TRBJ2-1, with 9 bases fitting TRBD1. The trim removed 3 bases at V and 3 bases at J, leaving 3 bases unmatched. CDR1 and CDR2 from the germline V gene are SGHDN and FVKESK. The CDR3 totals 15 residues.

This chain links TRBV28 with TRBJ2-7, with 7 positions matching TRBD1. The CDR3 is 16 residues long. The germline V gene has CDR1 MDHEN and CDR2 SYDVKM. Unmatched junction bases numbered 7, after V lost 1 base and J lost 1 base. The CDR3 region is CASSLLGTDPSYEQYF. The CDR3 DNA is TGTGCCAGCAGTTTATTAGGGACAGACCCATCCTACGAGCAGTACTTC. Based on the CDR3 plus reference TRBV28 and TRBJ2-7, the full variable domain is DVKVTQSSRYLVKRTGEKVFLECVQDMDHENMFWYRQDPGLGLRLIYFSYDVKMKEKGDIPEGYSVSREKKERFSLILESASTNQTSMYLCASSLLGTDPSYEQYFGPGTRLTVT.

This clonotype was seen more than once but under ten times. The V and J genes are TRBV7-2 and TRBJ2-7; D is uncertain. CDR1 and CDR2 from the germline V gene are SGHTA and FQGNSA. The CDR3 extends over 15 amino acids. Trimming left V 5 bases short and J 0 bases short, with 14 bases between. The CDR3 DNA is TGTGCCAGCAGCCCATGGGCCAGAAGCTCCTACGAGCAGTACTTC. The encoded protein is CASSPWARSSYEQYF. Looking up the rest from reference TRBV7-2 and TRBJ2-7 gives the full variable domain: GAGVSQSPSNKVTEKGKDVELRCDPISGHTALYWYRQSLGQGLEFLIYFQGNSAPDKSGLPSDRFSAERTGGSVSTLTIQRTQQEDSAVYLCASSPWARSSYEQYFGPGTRLTVT.

This clonotype was observed many times. The chain joins TRBV28 to TRBJ1-2; D remains unclear. The germline CDR1 and CDR2 sequences are MDHEN and SYDVKM. Trimming stripped 2 bases from V and 4 bases from J, with 8 bases between. The CDR3 has 13 residues. The CDR3 loop reads CASSLPGVYGYTF. As DNA, the CDR3 is TGTGCCAGCAGTTTACCAGGAGTCTATGGCTACACCTTC.

The chain carries TRBV6-5 and TRBJ1-2, with D unresolved. CDR3 size: 13 residues. Trimming took off 2 bases at V and 6 bases at J, with 10 bases between the two ends. Germline values: CDR1 MNHEY, CDR2 SVGAGI. This chain's CDR3 is CASSYAGYNGYTF. The CDR3 DNA reads TGTGCCAGCAGTTACGCGGGGTATAATGGCTACACCTTC.

This clonotype was observed a few times. The chain links TRBV12-3 or TRBV12-4 to TRBJ2-3, with TRBD1 as a possible D gene (6 bases). There are 15 residues in the CDR3. V lost 0 bases, J lost 4 bases, and 11 bases lay in between. For the CDR3, the DNA is TGTGCCAGCAGTTTAGCTGGCCCAGGGGCAGATACGCAGTATTTT. Translating it yields CASSLAGPGADTQYF.